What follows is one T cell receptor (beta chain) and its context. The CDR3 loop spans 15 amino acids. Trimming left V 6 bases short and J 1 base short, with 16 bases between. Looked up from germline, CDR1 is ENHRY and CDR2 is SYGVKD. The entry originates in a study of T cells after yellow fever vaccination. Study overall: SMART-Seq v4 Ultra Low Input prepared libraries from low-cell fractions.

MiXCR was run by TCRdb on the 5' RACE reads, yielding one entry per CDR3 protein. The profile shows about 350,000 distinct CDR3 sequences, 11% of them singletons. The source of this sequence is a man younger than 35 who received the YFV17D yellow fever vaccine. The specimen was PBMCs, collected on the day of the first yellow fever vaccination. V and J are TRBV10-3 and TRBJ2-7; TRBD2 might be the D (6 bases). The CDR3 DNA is TGTGCCATCAGAGGGTATAGGGCGGGGTCCTACGAGCAGTACTTC. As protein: CAIRGYRAGSYEQYF.